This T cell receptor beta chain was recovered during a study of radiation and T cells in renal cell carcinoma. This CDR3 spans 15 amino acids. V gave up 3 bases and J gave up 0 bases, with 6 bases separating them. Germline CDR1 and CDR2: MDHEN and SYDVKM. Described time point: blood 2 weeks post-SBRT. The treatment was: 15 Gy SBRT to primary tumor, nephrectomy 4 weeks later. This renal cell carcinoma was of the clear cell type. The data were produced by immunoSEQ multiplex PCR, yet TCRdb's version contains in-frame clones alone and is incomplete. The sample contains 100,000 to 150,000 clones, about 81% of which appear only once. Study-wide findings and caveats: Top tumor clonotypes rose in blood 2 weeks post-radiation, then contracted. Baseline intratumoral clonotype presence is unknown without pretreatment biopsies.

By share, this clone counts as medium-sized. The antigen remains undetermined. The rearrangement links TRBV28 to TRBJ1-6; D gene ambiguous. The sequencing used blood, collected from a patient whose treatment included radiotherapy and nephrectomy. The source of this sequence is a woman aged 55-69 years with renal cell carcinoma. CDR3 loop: CASSFSSSYNSPLHF. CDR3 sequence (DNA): TGTGCCAGCAGTTTTTCAAGCTCCTATAATTCACCCCTCCACTTT.